This TCR beta chain was identified in a study of blood T cell repertoires in COVID-19. Study background: The United States, Italy and Spain supplied acute and convalescent COVID-19 samples. PBMCs, B-cell-depleted T cells, or T cells were the source of the cDNA or gDNA that made up the material.

The CDR3 has 12 residues. CDR1 LGHDT and CDR2 YNNKEL come from the germline V gene (reference sequence). V shed 0 bases and J shed 12 bases, with 11 bases lying between them. Study processing details: Amplification from reference gene primers served as the basis for estimated nucleated cell counts. Sequencing used immunoSEQ multiplex PCR; TCRdb keeps in-frame clones, though not all of them. V, J and clone size were drawn from that table, and D and trimming were deduced from the DNA. The data show some 250,000 clones, about four fifths seen once. This chain connects TRBV3-1 (or the pseudogene TRBV3-2) to TRBJ1-1; maybe TRBD1 (5 bases). This receptor was obtained from a woman aged 60-75 years with active or convalescent COVID-19. The sequencing sample was made of peripheral blood. CDR3: CASSQEGRVSFF. In DNA form, the CDR3 reads TGTGCCAGCAGCCAAGAAGGCAGGGTTTCTTTCTTT.